The 28 T cell receptor beta chains presented below share a single source sample, sequenced in a study of T cell changes during pregnancy in multiple sclerosis (dated by TCRdb to the late 2010s). The method behind the library was the immunoSEQ multiplex PCR assay. TCRdb carries this immuneACCESS record with in-frame sequences only. Its versions omit some clonotypes, under half of them owing to an unresolved V gene in the studies checked, with the rest unexplained. The sample table holds about 48,000 clones, of which 88% were seen once. Together, the top ten hold 0.95% to 1.5% of the sample. The material sequenced was CD4+ T cells from peripheral blood mononuclear cells, taken in the second trimester of pregnancy. The source of these receptors is a female donor with multiple sclerosis, enrolled in a pregnancy study.

CDR3 region: CASSPHGAVVVEKLFF. CDR3 nucleotide sequence: TGCGCCAGCAGCCCTCATGGGGCTGTGGTAGTTGAAAAACTGTTTTTT. V usage is TRBV5-1 and J usage is TRBJ1-4, with D perhaps TRBD1 (5 bases). This CDR3 comprises 16 residues. The ends were cut back, 4 bases at V and 7 bases at J, with 20 bases in the middle. In germline, CDR1 is SGHRS, CDR2 YFSETQ.

This clone was found once. This chain uses TRBV10-1 with TRBJ2-1, with D tentatively TRBD2 (6 bases). The CDR3 sequence is 13 residues long. Germline CDR1 WNHNN, CDR2 SYGVQD (reference sequence). V was pared by 7 bases and J by 9 bases, with 16 bases between. The CDR3 region is CASTTGDRVEQFF. The CDR3 DNA follows: TGCGCCAGCACCACGGGAGATCGGGTTGAGCAGTTCTTC.

The gene calls are TRBV4-1 and TRBJ2-7; 16 nucleotides line up with TRBD2. Germline V gives CDR1 MGHRA, CDR2 YSYEKL. This CDR3 region has 17 residues. Losses at the gene ends were 0 bases for V and 7 bases for J; bases not matched to a gene: 6. The CDR3 here is CASSQDHGTSGRVEQYF. In DNA form, the CDR3 reads TGCGCCAGCAGCCAAGATCATGGGACTAGCGGGAGGGTTGAGCAGTACTTC.

The gene calls are TRBV5-1 and TRBJ2-7, with TRBD2 identical over 16 bases. This CDR3 has 16 amino acids. The V gene end was trimmed by 4 bases and the J gene end by 6 bases; junction bases not matched to a gene: 7. CDR1 SGHRS and CDR2 YFSETQ come from the germline V gene. The CDR3 bases are TGCGCCAGCAGCGGGGGACTAGCGGGAGGGCCCTCCGAGCAGTACTTC. This sequence encodes CASSGGLAGGPSEQYF.

This clone was observed a single time. The V and J genes are TRBV6-1 and TRBJ2-1; 11 bases match TRBD2. The trim removed 10 bases at V and 4 bases at J, leaving 3 bases unmatched. Germline-derived CDR1 and CDR2 are MNHNS and SASEGT. The CDR3 is made up of 13 amino acids. The CDR3 is CAIGTSGYNEQFF. As DNA, the CDR3 is TGTGCCATCGGGACTAGCGGTTACAATGAGCAGTTCTTC.

The gene calls are TRBV10-3 and TRBJ2-5, with TRBD2 identical over 10 bases. From germline, CDR1 is ENHRY and CDR2 SYGVKD. With 8 bases clipped from V and 1 base from J, the junction kept 4 bases outside the gene matches. This CDR3 spans 14 amino acids. CDR3 residues: CAIGASGGQETQYF. The CDR3 region has the DNA TGTGCCATCGGGGCTAGCGGGGGCCAAGAGACCCAGTACTTC.

The chain carries TRBV5-5 and TRBJ2-6; TRBD1 matches 9 bases. V was clipped by 4 bases and J by 0 bases; unmatched bases: 11. CDR3 length: 19 residues. Germline CDR1 and CDR2: SGHKS and YYEKEE (reference sequence). The CDR3 is CASSIPGTGPFSGANVLTF. CDR3 DNA: TGTGCCAGCAGCATCCCCGGGACAGGGCCGTTCTCTGGGGCCAACGTCCTGACTTTC.

V is TRBV25-1 and J is TRBJ2-3; D ambiguous. Germline assignment: CDR1 MGHDK and CDR2 SYGVNS. The CDR3 is 15 residues long. V was clipped by 3 bases and J by 2 bases, with 12 bases between them. DNA for the CDR3: TGTGCCAGCAGTGATACGGTCCTATACACAGATACGCAGTATTTT. This encodes CASSDTVLYTDTQYF.

The V call is TRBV5-6, the J call TRBJ1-1; a possible D gene is TRBD1 (5 bases). This CDR3 comprises 14 residues. Between the trimmed V and J ends, which lost 0 bases and 8 bases, there was a span of 14 bases. The germline gives CDR1 SGHDT, CDR2 YYEEEE. In DNA, the CDR3 is TGTGCCAGCAGCTTGGCGGGGGTGGGGGTAGAAGCTTTCTTT. It encodes CASSLAGVGVEAFF.

This chain links TRBV4-3 with TRBJ2-1; possibly TRBD2 for D (5 bases). Germline CDR1 LGHNA, CDR2 YSLEER. CDR3 length: 13 amino acids. The V gene lost 1 base and the J gene lost 7 bases, with 8 bases spanning the gap. CDR3 in amino acids: CASSQAGENEQFF. The CDR3 bases are TGCGCCAGCAGCCAAGCCGGGGAGAATGAGCAGTTCTTC.

The V call is TRBV27, the J call TRBJ2-6; possible D gene TRBD2, 6 bases. The CDR3 is made up of 19 amino acids. Germline V CDR1 and CDR2: MNHEY, SMNVEV (reference sequence). With 3 bases removed from V and 2 bases from J, the gap between germline ends came to 20 bases. CDR3 sequence (DNA): TGTGCCAGCAGTTTCCGTATGGGGGGAGTTCGGCCTGGGGCCAACGTCCTGACTTTC. The encoded protein is CASSFRMGGVRPGANVLTF.

The chain employs TRBV7-9 and TRBJ2-6, with a tentative D call TRBD1 (5 bases). Per the germline V gene, CDR1 is SEHNR and CDR2 is FQNEAQ (reference sequence). The CDR3 contains 16 residues. Deletions cut 4 bases from V and 0 bases from J, with 10 bases between. The chain's CDR3 is CASSSFQGSGANVLTF. The CDR3 DNA follows: TGTGCCAGCAGCTCCTTCCAGGGCTCTGGGGCCAACGTCCTGACTTTC.

J is TRBJ2-3 and V is TRBV7-9; 9 bases match TRBD1. V shed 2 bases and J 2 bases; nucleotides not matched to a gene: 5. CDR3 length: 16 amino acids. Germline V gives CDR1 SEHNR, CDR2 FQNEAQ (reference sequence). The chain's CDR3 is CASSLMGQGHTDTQYF. CDR3 nucleotide sequence: TGTGCCAGCAGCTTAATGGGACAGGGACACACAGATACGCAGTATTTT.

This chain connects TRBV7-9 to TRBJ1-1; 9 bases align to TRBD1. Germline-derived CDR1 and CDR2 are SEHNR and FQNEAQ (reference sequence). This CDR3 has 14 residues. Unmatched junction bases numbered 4, after V lost 4 bases and J lost 4 bases. CDR3 sequence: CASSWGQGRTEAFF. CDR3 DNA: TGTGCCAGCAGCTGGGGACAGGGTCGCACTGAAGCTTTCTTT.

This clone was recorded a few times. This chain's CDR3 is CASSRSGTGGSEQYF. The CDR3 DNA is TGCGCCAGCAGCAGATCCGGGACAGGGGGCAGCGAGCAGTACTTC. The chain uses TRBV5-1 and TRBJ2-7; TRBD1 matches at 12 bases. Germline V gene lookup returns CDR1 SGHRS and CDR2 YFSETQ. CDR3 length equals 15 residues. V was pared by 4 bases and J by 6 bases, with 8 bases of the junction left unmatched.

In DNA, the CDR3 is TGTGCCAGCAGCTTAGGGGAGTACACCGGGGAGCTGTTTTTT. Amino acids: CASSLGEYTGELFF. The V and J genes are TRBV7-7 and TRBJ2-2; perhaps TRBD2 as D (5 bases). The CDR3 spans 14 residues. CDR1 and CDR2 (germline): SSHAT, FNYEAQ (reference sequence). V was cut by 1 base and J by 3 bases, with 6 bases left in between.

The chain has TRBV30 and TRBJ2-5; D not resolved. The CDR3 consists of 14 residues. Germline lookup yields CDR1 GTSNPN and CDR2 SVGIG (reference sequence). V was shortened by 2 bases and J by 0 bases, with 10 bases between the two germline ends. The CDR3 is CAWSYTANQETQYF. DNA for the CDR3: TGTGCCTGGAGTTATACAGCCAACCAAGAGACCCAGTACTTC.

The rearrangement uses TRBV5-6 and TRBJ2-7, with 11 bases that match TRBD2. V gave up 4 bases and J gave up 3 bases; unmatched junction bases: 3. The CDR3 loop spans 14 amino acids. CDR1 SGHDT and CDR2 YYEEEE come from the germline V gene. The CDR3 DNA is TGTGCCAGCAGCCTTGGGACTAGCGGCTACGAGCAGTACTTC. This translates into CASSLGTSGYEQYF. Based on the CDR3 plus reference TRBV5-6 and TRBJ2-7, the full variable domain is DAGVTQSPTHLIKTRGQQVTLRCSPKSGHDTVSWYQQALGQGPQFIFQYYEEEERQRGNFPDRFSGHQFPNYSSELNVNALLLGDSALYLCASSLGTSGYEQYFGPGTRLTVT.

The V gene is TRBV27, the J gene TRBJ2-1, with D possibly matching TRBD2 (6 bases). Trimming took off 10 bases at V and 4 bases at J, with 17 bases between the two ends. The CDR3 covers 14 residues. Germline CDR1 is MNHEY and CDR2 is SMNVEV (reference sequence). The CDR3 region is CATRGRTGYNEQFF. CDR3 nucleotide sequence: TGTGCCACCCGGGGGAGGACCGGTTACAATGAGCAGTTCTTC.

V is TRBV2 and J is TRBJ1-3, with 7 positions matching TRBD1. V trimming: 4 bases; J trimming: 4 bases; junction bases outside the gene matches: 1. Germline loops: CDR1 SNHLY, CDR2 FYNNEI. CDR3 length: 13 residues. CDR3 coding DNA: TGTGCCAGCAGTGGACAGGGCGGAAACACCATATATTTT. This codes for CASSGQGGNTIYF.

The CDR3 loop is CASRSGTGDPAGVHNEQFF. CDR3 nucleotides: TGTGCCAGCAGATCCGGGACAGGGGATCCAGCGGGAGTTCACAATGAGCAGTTCTTC. V usage is TRBV7-3 and J usage is TRBJ2-1, with 10 bases matching TRBD1. Unmatched junction bases numbered 19, after V lost 6 bases and J lost 5 bases. The germline gives CDR1 SGHTA, CDR2 FQGTGA. The CDR3 is 19 residues long.

The genes are TRBV5-1 and TRBJ2-7; TRBD2 matches at 9 bases. Unmatched junction bases numbered 10, after V lost 4 bases and J lost 5 bases. Germline-derived CDR1 and CDR2 are SGHRS and YFSETQ. This CDR3 comprises 15 residues. The CDR3 spells CASSTALAGGNEQYF. The CDR3 region has the DNA TGCGCCAGCAGCACCGCCCTGGCGGGAGGGAACGAGCAGTACTTC.

This sequence joins TRBV27 and TRBJ2-1; TRBD2 aligns across 8 bases. J gave up 9 bases and V 1 base, and 2 bases lay outside the gene matches. Germline assignment: CDR1 MNHEY and CDR2 SMNVEV (reference sequence). This CDR3 comprises 13 residues. The CDR3 DNA reads as TGTGCCAGCAGTTTATTGGCGGGAGGTGAGCAGTTCTTC. It yields the protein CASSLLAGGEQFF.

The V call is TRBV27, the J call TRBJ2-1, with 11 positions matching TRBD2. V lost 1 base, J lost 4 bases, and 6 bases stayed unmatched. The V gene's germline CDR1 is MNHEY and CDR2 SMNVEV (reference sequence). The CDR3 covers 17 residues. This CDR3 reads CASSLYGLAGLYNEQFF. The CDR3 DNA follows: TGTGCCAGCAGTTTATACGGACTAGCGGGCTTATACAATGAGCAGTTCTTC.

The V gene is TRBV29-1, the J gene TRBJ1-2; 7 bases line up with TRBD1. J was trimmed by 8 bases and V by 0 bases; bases with no gene match: 9. Germline CDR1 SQVTM, CDR2 ANQGSEA. The CDR3 extends over 14 amino acids. CDR3 DNA sequence: TGCAGCGTTGAAGAAGTGGCAGGGGGACGCGGCTACACCTTC. Amino acids: CSVEEVAGGRGYTF.

The genes are TRBV12-5 and TRBJ2-3, with unresolved D. CDR3 size: 15 residues. CDR1 LGHNT and CDR2 FRNRAP come from the germline V gene. Trimming removed 7 bases from V and 0 bases from J, with 14 bases in between. CDR3 amino acids: CASVLRAPSTDTQYF. CDR3 nucleotides: TGTGCTAGTGTCCTACGAGCCCCTAGCACAGATACGCAGTATTTT.

The chain couples TRBV10-3 to TRBJ2-5; 12 bases agree with TRBD2. The V segment lost 8 bases and the J segment 2 bases; nucleotides outside the gene matches: 12. The CDR3 is made up of 17 amino acids. Germline V gives CDR1 ENHRY, CDR2 SYGVKD. The DNA for the CDR3 is TGTGCCATCGCAGGGACTAGCGGGCCGGAGGGGCAAGAGACCCAGTACTTC. Translating gives CAIAGTSGPEGQETQYF.

The chain combines TRBV5-8 with TRBJ1-1; possibly TRBD1 for D (5 bases). The CDR3 covers 15 residues. V lost 4 bases, J lost 5 bases, and 18 bases lay in between. Germline lookup yields CDR1 SGHTS and CDR2 YDEGEE. The CDR3, as DNA: TGTGCCAGCAGCATCCGCGGGATTGAGGGGACTGAAGCTTTCTTT. Its protein product is CASSIRGIEGTEAFF.